The clone carrying this T cell receptor (beta chain) has at least ten counts. Antigen specificity is unknown. The CDR3 has 12 amino acids. Germline CDR1 and CDR2: SGHTA and FQGNSA. Deletions cut 4 bases from V and 12 bases from J, with 14 bases between. This specimen belongs to a study of read filtering for tumor transcriptome and immune sequencing. Whole-study context: Fewer than 10 patients were R-ISS I, approximately 15 were R-ISS II, 6 or 7 were R-ISS III. After DNase treatment, RNA was made into whole-transcriptome libraries. Study-level findings and limits: IR-seq captured clonotypes deeper and more reliably than RNA-seq.

This library used approximately 0.4 ug RNA and molecular barcoded adaptors spanning alpha/delta and beta/gamma chains. TCRdb passed the reads through MiXCR, listing each CDR3 protein once. The profile shows under 60,000 distinct CDR3 sequences, roughly 20% of them singletons. This clonotype was obtained from a donor at least 40 years old with multiple myeloma. The J gene is TRBJ2-3, the V gene TRBV7-2; a weak D match, TRBD1 (6 bases). The material sequenced was a population of CD138-negative cells sorted from bone marrow. CDR3 sequence reads: CASSSDRLTQYF. As DNA, the CDR3 is TGTGCCAGCAGCTCCGACAGGTTAACACAGTATTTT. Full variable domain (remainder filled in from reference TRBV7-2 and TRBJ2-3): GAGVSQSPSNKVTEKGKDVELRCDPISGHTALYWYRQSLGQGLEFLIYFQGNSAPDKSGLPSDRFSAERTGGSVSTLTIQRTQQEDSAVYLCASSSDRLTQYFGPGTRLTVL.